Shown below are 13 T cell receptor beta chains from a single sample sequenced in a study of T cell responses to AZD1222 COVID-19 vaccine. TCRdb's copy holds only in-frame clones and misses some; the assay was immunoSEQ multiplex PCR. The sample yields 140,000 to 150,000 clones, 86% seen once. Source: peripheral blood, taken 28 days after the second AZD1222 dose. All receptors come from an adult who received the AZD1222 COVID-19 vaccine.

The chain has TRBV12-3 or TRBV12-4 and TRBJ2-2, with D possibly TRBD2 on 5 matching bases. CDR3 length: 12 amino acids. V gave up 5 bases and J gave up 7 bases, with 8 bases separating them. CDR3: CASSRAGGELFF. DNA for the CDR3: TGTGCCAGCAGTCGGGCGGGCGGGGAGCTGTTTTTT.

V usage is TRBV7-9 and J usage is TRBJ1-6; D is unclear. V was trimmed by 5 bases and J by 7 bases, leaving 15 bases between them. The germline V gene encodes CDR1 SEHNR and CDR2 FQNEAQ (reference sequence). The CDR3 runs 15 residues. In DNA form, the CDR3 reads TGTGCCAGCAGCCCCCCCCTGGTACAAAATTCACCCCTCCACTTT. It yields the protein CASSPPLVQNSPLHF.

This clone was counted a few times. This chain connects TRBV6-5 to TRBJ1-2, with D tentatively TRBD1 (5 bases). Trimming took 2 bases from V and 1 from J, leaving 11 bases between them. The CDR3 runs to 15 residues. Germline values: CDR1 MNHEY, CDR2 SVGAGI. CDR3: CASSYGGANNYGYTF. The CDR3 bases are TGTGCCAGCAGTTACGGAGGGGCGAATAACTATGGCTACACCTTC.

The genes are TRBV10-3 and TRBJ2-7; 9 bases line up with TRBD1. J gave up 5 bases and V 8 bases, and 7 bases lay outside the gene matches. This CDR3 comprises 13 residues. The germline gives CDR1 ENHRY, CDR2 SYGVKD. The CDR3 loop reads CAIGTGRVDEQYF. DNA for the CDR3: TGTGCCATCGGGACAGGGAGAGTGGACGAGCAGTACTTC.

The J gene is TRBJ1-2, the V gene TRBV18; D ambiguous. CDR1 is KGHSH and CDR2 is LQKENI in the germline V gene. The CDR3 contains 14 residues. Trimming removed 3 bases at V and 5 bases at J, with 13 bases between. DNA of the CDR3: TGTGCCAGCTCACCCGAGCAACCGGAGTATGGCTACACCTTC. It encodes CASSPEQPEYGYTF.

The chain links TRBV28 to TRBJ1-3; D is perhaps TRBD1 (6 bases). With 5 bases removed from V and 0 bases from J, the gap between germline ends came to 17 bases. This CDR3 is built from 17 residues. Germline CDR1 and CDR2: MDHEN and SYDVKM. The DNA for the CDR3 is TGTGCCAGCAGTCTCTTACAGGGAGTAAACTCTGGAAACACCATATATTTT. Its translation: CASSLLQGVNSGNTIYF.

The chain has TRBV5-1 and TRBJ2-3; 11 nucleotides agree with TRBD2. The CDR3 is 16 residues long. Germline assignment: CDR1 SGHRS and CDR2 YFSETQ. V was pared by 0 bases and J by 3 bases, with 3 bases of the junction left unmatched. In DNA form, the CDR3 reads TGCGCCAGCAGCTTGGCGACTAGCGGGACAACAGATACGCAGTATTTT. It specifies CASSLATSGTTDTQYF.

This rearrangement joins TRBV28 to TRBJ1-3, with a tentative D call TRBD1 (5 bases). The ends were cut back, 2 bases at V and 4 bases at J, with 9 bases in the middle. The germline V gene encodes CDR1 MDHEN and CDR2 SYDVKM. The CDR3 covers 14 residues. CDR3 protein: CASSLQGTGNTIYF. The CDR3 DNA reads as TGTGCCAGCAGTTTACAGGGAACCGGAAACACCATATATTTT.

CDR3 region: CASSFTGVKAFF. In DNA, the CDR3 is TGTGCCAGCAGCTTTACAGGGGTGAAAGCTTTCTTT. The chain recombines TRBV5-5 with TRBJ1-1; 7 bases match TRBD1. The V gene end was trimmed by 2 bases and the J gene end by 9 bases; junction bases not matched to a gene: 4. This CDR3 spans 12 amino acids. CDR1 SGHKS and CDR2 YYEKEE come from the germline V gene (reference sequence). Full variable domain (remainder filled in from reference TRBV5-5 and TRBJ1-1): DAGVTQSPTHLIKTRGQQVTLRCSPISGHKSVSWYQQVLGQGPQFIFQYYEKEERGRGNFPDRFSARQFPNYSSELNVNALLLGDSALYLCASSFTGVKAFFGQGTRLTVV.

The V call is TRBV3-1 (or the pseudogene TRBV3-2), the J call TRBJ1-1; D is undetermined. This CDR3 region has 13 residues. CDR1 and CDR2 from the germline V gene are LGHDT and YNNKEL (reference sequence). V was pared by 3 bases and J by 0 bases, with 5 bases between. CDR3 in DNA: TGTGCCAGCAGCCACACAGTGAACACTGAAGCTTTCTTT. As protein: CASSHTVNTEAFF.

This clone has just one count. The DNA of the CDR3 is TGTGCCAGCTCAGGTACAGGACAGGCTTCTGGGAACACTGAAGCTTTCTTT. This codes for CASSGTGQASGNTEAFF. This rearrangement joins TRBV18 to TRBJ1-1, with 7 bases that match TRBD1. In germline, CDR1 is KGHSH, CDR2 LQKENI. The junction had 13 bases not matched to a gene; V was cut back by 5 bases and J by 1 base. This CDR3 spans 17 amino acids.

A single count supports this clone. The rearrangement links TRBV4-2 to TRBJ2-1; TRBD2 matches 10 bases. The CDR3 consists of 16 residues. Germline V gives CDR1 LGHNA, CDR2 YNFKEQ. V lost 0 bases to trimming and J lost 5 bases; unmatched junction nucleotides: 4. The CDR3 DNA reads TGTGCCAGCAGCCAAGACGGACTAGCGGTTAACAATGAGCAGTTCTTC. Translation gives CASSQDGLAVNNEQFF.

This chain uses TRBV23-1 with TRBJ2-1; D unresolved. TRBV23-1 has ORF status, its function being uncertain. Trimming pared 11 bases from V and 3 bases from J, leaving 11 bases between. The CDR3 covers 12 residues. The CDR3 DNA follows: TGCGCCGGATGGATTTACTACAATGAGCAGTTCTTC. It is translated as CAGWIYYNEQFF.